This is a list of T cell receptor beta chains from one sample in a study of T-cell memory formation after mild COVID-19. TCRdb processed the 5' RACE reads anew with MiXCR; each CDR3 protein has one entry. The table lists approximately 390,000 distinct CDR3 sequences, about 17% of them singletons, with around a fifth in the top ten. The sample consisted of PBMCs or a T cell subset sorted from them (not recorded which). Source of these receptors: a man younger than 35 who had mild COVID-19 (a few samples of this study predate the infection). Cell type and time point are not known. Both conserved end residues are part of each CDR3. A D gene is named only where the DNA matches it firmly. Part of the rows lack a size; the others show once, few, many or a class for expanded clones.

V	size	D	J	CDR3	DNA
TRBV24-1	-	TRBD1	TRBJ2-3	CATSDPITGAPGDTQYF	TGTGCCACCAGTGATCCTATCACAGGGGCTCCAGGGGATACGCAGTATTTT
TRBV7-9	few	TRBD2	TRBJ2-1	CASSLGLAGSHNEQFF	TGTGCCAGCAGCTTAGGTCTAGCGGGCTCCCACAATGAGCAGTTCTTC
TRBV5-4	many	TRBD2	TRBJ2-3	CASRPGTSGTDTQYF	TGTGCCAGCAGACCCGGGACTAGCGGCACAGATACGCAGTATTTT
TRBV14	-	-	TRBJ2-3	CASSHLSSDTQYF	TGTGCCAGCAGCCATTTATCGTCAGATACGCAGTATTTT
TRBV20-1	few	-	TRBJ2-3	CSARVQINTDTQYF	TGCAGTGCTAGAGTACAGATAAACACAGATACGCAGTATTTT
TRBV28	-	TRBD1	TRBJ1-5	CASSIRRGSNQPQHF	TGTGCCAGCAGTATCCGCAGGGGGAGCAATCAGCCCCAGCATTTT
TRBV20-1	-	TRBD1	TRBJ2-5	CSADRSLDRGRETQYF	TGCAGTGCAGACCGCTCCTTGGACAGGGGGCGGGAGACCCAGTACTTC
TRBV6-2/TRBV6-3	few	TRBD1	TRBJ2-1	CASSKQGAYGNEQFF	TGTGCCAGCAGTAAACAGGGGGCTTACGGCAATGAGCAGTTCTTC
TRBV4-2	few	-	TRBJ2-5	CASSPSESLETQYF	TGTGCCAGCAGCCCGAGCGAATCCCTGGAGACCCAGTACTTC
TRBV20-1	-	-	TRBJ2-7	CSARVPPQSYEQYF	TGCAGTGCTAGAGTACCCCCACAGAGCTACGAGCAGTACTTC
TRBV7-3	-	TRBD2	TRBJ2-1	CASSLWASGGYNEQFF	TGTGCCAGCAGTTTATGGGCTAGCGGGGGGTACAATGAGCAGTTCTTC
TRBV9	-	-	TRBJ2-5	CASSPWDTYQETQYF	TGTGCCAGCAGCCCCTGGGACACGTACCAAGAGACCCAGTACTTC
TRBV29-1	-	TRBD2	TRBJ2-1	CSVGGGAGFEQFF	TGCAGCGTTGGCGGGGGGGCCGGGTTTGAGCAGTTCTTC
TRBV11-2	few	-	TRBJ2-1	CASSLDLRAFEQFF	TGTGCCAGCAGCTTAGATCTGAGGGCCTTTGAGCAGTTCTTC
TRBV5-1	many	-	TRBJ1-1	CASSEQGNTEAFF	TGCGCCAGCAGCGAACAGGGGAACACTGAAGCTTTCTTT
TRBV6-6	-	TRBD1	TRBJ1-4	CASRMDRGATNEKLFF	TGTGCCAGCAGAATGGACAGGGGCGCGACTAATGAAAAACTGTTTTTT
TRBV4-2	few	TRBD1	TRBJ2-3	CASSPLGRDRVPDTQYF	TGTGCCAGCAGCCCCTTAGGACGGGACAGGGTGCCAGATACGCAGTATTTT
TRBV9	few	TRBD2	TRBJ2-3	CASSALAGGPADTQYF	TGTGCCAGCAGCGCCCTAGCGGGGGGGCCAGCAGATACGCAGTATTTT
TRBV7-3	-	-	TRBJ1-1	CASSLSGPRRRNTEAFF	TGTGCCAGCAGCTTAAGTGGCCCCCGGAGGAGGAACACTGAAGCTTTCTTT
TRBV5-1	few	-	TRBJ1-1	CASSLETGTEAFF	TGCGCCAGCAGCTTGGAGACAGGCACTGAAGCTTTCTTT
TRBV11-1	-	-	TRBJ2-5	CASSPSTETQYF	TGTGCCAGCAGCCCATCTACCGAGACCCAGTACTTC
TRBV14	-	-	TRBJ2-2	CASSPSRANTGELFF	TGTGCCAGCAGCCCTAGCAGGGCGAACACCGGGGAGCTGTTTTTT
TRBV3-1	few	-	TRBJ2-7	CASSPGRGFRYF	TGTGCCAGCAGCCCAGGCAGGGGTTTCAGGTACTTC
TRBV6-2/TRBV6-3	few	-	TRBJ2-2	CASTPGFGPGELFF	TGTGCCAGCACCCCCGGTTTTGGCCCCGGGGAGCTGTTTTTT
TRBV6-5	few	TRBD2	TRBJ2-3	CASRPGGPEDTQYF	TGTGCCAGCAGGCCGGGGGGGCCTGAAGATACGCAGTATTTT
TRBV2	few	-	TRBJ2-5	CASNHQGSVETQYF	TGTGCCAGCAACCACCAGGGTAGCGTCGAGACCCAGTACTTC
TRBV11-1	many	TRBD2	TRBJ2-2	CASSLVASGATGELFF	TGTGCCAGCAGCTTAGTGGCTAGCGGGGCCACCGGGGAGCTGTTTTTT
TRBV20-1	-	-	TRBJ1-5	CSARGRFSNQPQHF	TGCAGTGCTAGGGGCAGGTTTAGCAATCAGCCCCAGCATTTT
TRBV24-1	few	-	TRBJ1-1	CAGRPAGSTNTEAFF	TGTGCCGGAAGGCCGGCAGGGTCGACGAACACTGAAGCTTTCTTT
TRBV6-5	few	-	TRBJ1-6	CASRPGQPYSPLHF	TGTGCCAGCAGACCGGGACAACCTTATTCACCCCTCCACTTT
TRBV7-2	few	TRBD1	TRBJ2-1	CASSWGGLTGDEQFF	TGTGCCAGCAGCTGGGGCGGACTGACAGGGGATGAGCAGTTCTTC
TRBV11-1	-	-	TRBJ1-5	CASSSERLDQPQHF	TGTGCCAGCAGTTCAGAGCGGCTGGACCAGCCCCAGCATTTT
TRBV11-1	-	-	TRBJ1-3	CASSLGLTARNTIYF	TGTGCCAGCAGCTTAGGACTGACAGCCCGAAACACCATATATTTT